This TCR beta chain was obtained from a study of Ad26.COV2.S vaccination and SARS-CoV-2 variants. Study-wide findings and caveats: Analyses that measured TCR breadth and depth may have underestimated total T cell responses.

Trimming stripped 4 bases from V and 0 bases from J, with 6 bases between. Germline V gene data show CDR1 as MNHEY and CDR2 as SMNVEV (reference sequence). This CDR3 spans 13 amino acids. Libraries were prepared by immunoSEQ multiplex PCR; TCRdb keeps only in-frame clonotypes and omits some of them. This table has about 420,000 clones, around 89% appearing once. Treatment indicated: roughly 19 received Ad26.COV2.S at low or high dose, single or two shots; roughly five received placebo; per-sample allocation not given. Samples analyzed were those drawn on day 63 after the first vaccine or placebo injection. A single count supports this clone. Its specificity is unknown.

The V call is TRBV27, the J call TRBJ1-1; a possible D gene is TRBD1 (5 bases). Sample: peripheral blood, taken in a trial of Ad26.COV2.S vaccine versus placebo. The source of this sequence is a person aged 18 to 59 who received the Ad26.COV2.S COVID-19 vaccine or a placebo. This CDR3 is CASSSQVNTEAFF. As DNA, the CDR3 is TGTGCCAGCAGTTCACAGGTGAACACTGAAGCTTTCTTT.